This TCR beta chain was observed in a study of blood T cell repertoires in COVID-19 (dated by TCRdb to between 2020 and 2021). For context, the study as a whole: Samples covering the acute and convalescent phases of COVID-19 were provided by collaborators in the United States, Italy and Spain. The prospective study material was composed of cDNA or gDNA derived from T cells, B-cell-depleted T cells, or PBMCs. Deeply sampled blood TCRbeta repertoires from subjects exposed to, actively infected with, or recovered from COVID-19 were included in the dataset. A freely available public database, intended as a resource for researchers studying the immune response to SARS-CoV-2, is where the repertoires were released. The samples were drawn from two sources: the first 160 participants of the ongoing ImmuneRACE study, and over 1,000 subjects contributed by 6 global collaborators. Nearly every sample came with metadata listing a de-identified subject ID, COVID-19 status, age in years and sex. Where available, HLA class I and class II types were obtained from metadata supplied by the sample provider rather than from assay-based typing.

TCRbeta CDR3 regions were amplified from genomic DNA using the immunoSEQ Assay, a bias-controlled multiplex PCR. As for the original processing: Nucleated cell counts per sample were estimated from amplification of reference gene primers within the assay. To quantify the absolute abundance of each unique TCRbeta CDR3 rearrangement, sequence reads were collapsed and filtered. Productive Simpson clonality was computed per sample as the square root of Simpson's diversity index over productive rearrangements. What TCRdb holds here is the immuneACCESS table cut down to in-frame rearrangements. Part of the clones is not present; checked against another copy, under half of the missing clones reflect an unresolved V gene, and the others are unexplained. V and J calls and clone size are those listed in that table; D and trimming were worked out from the DNA. In this sample the table shows about 310,000 clones, around nine tenths of which occur a single time. 1% of the sample lies in the top ten.

The junction shows trimming of 2 bases on V and 3 bases on J, plus 8 bases between the germline ends. From a lookup of the germline V gene, CDR1 and CDR2 are MDHEN and SYDVKM. Including cysteine and phenylalanine, the CDR3 has 13 amino acids. CDR3 DNA is the only sequence kept; it has 39 bases, read in frame from the first base. What the study reported, not specific to this receptor: The amount of clinical and demographic metadata varied by source and participant and was provided uncurated.

The collaborating institutions used their own protocols to collect whole blood in K2EDTA tubes. For TCRbeta analysis, collaborators shipped samples as frozen whole blood, isolated PBMCs, or DNA extracted from either of those sample types. Concerning this clone: The clone's antigen remains unknown. Base qualities are not at hand, and no much larger clone is one base apart.

The material sequenced was peripheral blood. The rearranged segments are TRBV28 and TRBJ2-7; the D gene lacks a confident call. The receptor comes from a man over 45 with active or convalescent COVID-19. The DNA is TGTGCCAGCAGTTTAACCTACAGCTACGAGCAGTACTTC. This gives the protein CASSLTYSYEQYF.